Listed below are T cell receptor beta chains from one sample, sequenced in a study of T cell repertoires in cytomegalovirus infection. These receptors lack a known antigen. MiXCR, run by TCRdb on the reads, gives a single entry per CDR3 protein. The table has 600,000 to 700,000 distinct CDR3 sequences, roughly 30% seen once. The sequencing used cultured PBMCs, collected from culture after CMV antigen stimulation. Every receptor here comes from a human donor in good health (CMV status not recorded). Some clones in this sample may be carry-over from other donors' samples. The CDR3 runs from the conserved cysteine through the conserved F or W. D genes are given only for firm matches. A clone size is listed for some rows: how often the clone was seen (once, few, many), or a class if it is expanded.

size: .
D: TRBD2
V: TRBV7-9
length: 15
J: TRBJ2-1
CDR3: CASSTFAASGGEQFF
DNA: TGTGCCAGCAGCACCTTCGCGGCTAGCGGCGGTGAGCAGTTCTTC

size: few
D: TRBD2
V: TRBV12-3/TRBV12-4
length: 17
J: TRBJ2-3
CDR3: CASSTWPRGGGTDTQYF
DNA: TGTGCCAGCAGTACCTGGCCAAGGGGAGGGGGCACAGATACGCAGTATTTT

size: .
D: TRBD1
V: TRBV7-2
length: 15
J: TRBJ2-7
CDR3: CASSLWTGGAYEQYF
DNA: TGTGCCAGCAGCCTATGGACAGGGGGCGCCTACGAGCAGTACTTC

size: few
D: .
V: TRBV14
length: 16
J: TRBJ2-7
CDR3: CASSPQPGGGNYEQYF
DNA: TGTGCCAGCAGCCCCCAGCCCGGGGGTGGAAACTACGAGCAGTACTTC

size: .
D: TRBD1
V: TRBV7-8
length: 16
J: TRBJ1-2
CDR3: CASSLVSGQGAHGYTF
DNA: TGTGCCAGCAGCTTAGTCTCGGGACAGGGCGCCCATGGCTACACCTTC

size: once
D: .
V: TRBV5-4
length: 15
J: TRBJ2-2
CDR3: CATARRQGETGELFF
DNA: TGTGCCACGGCCAGAAGGCAGGGAGAAACCGGGGAGCTGTTTTTT

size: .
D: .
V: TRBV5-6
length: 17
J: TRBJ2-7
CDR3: CASSSPASGGGPYEQYF
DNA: TGTGCCAGCAGCTCCCCAGCCTCGGGCGGAGGGCCCTACGAGCAGTACTTC

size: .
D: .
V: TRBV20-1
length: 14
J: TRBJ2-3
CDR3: CSARDPRSTDTQYF
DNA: TGCAGTGCTAGAGATCCACGTAGCACAGATACGCAGTATTTT

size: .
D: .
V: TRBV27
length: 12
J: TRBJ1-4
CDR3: CASRGNYEKLFF
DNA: TGTGCCAGCAGGGGGAACTACGAAAAACTGTTTTTT

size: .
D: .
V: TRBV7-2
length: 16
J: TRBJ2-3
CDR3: CASSSYGGRSTDTQYF
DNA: TGTGCCAGCAGCTCCTATGGTGGGAGGAGCACAGATACGCAGTATTTT

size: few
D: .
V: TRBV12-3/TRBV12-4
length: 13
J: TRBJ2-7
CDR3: CASSLIRAYEQYF
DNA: TGTGCCAGCAGTTTAATAAGAGCCTACGAGCAGTACTTC

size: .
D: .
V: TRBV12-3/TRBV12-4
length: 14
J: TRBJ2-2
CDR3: CASTPGTYTGELFF
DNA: TGTGCCAGCACTCCCGGGACGTACACCGGGGAGCTGTTTTTT

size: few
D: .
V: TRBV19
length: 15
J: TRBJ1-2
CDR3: CASSPMHGSDYGYTF
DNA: TGTGCCAGTAGCCCCATGCACGGATCGGACTATGGCTACACCTTC

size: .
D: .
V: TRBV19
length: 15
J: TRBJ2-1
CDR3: CASSEQTGTYNEQFF
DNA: TGTGCCAGTAGTGAGCAAACGGGGACCTACAATGAGCAGTTCTTC

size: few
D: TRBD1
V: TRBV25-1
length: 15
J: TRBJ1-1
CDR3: CASSRQGERNTEAFF
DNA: TGTGCCAGCAGTAGACAGGGGGAGAGGAACACTGAAGCTTTCTTT

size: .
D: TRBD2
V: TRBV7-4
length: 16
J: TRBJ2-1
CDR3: CASSRALAGVSNEQFF
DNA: TGTGCCAGCAGCCGAGCCCTAGCGGGAGTATCTAATGAGCAGTTCTTC